This note documents a single T cell receptor (beta chain) sequence. Which antigen it targets is not known. No base qualities exist here, and no much larger clone lies one base off it. The cohort comprised around 700 healthy bone marrow donors. At the time of sampling, every cohort member was nominally healthy, though immune exposures that went unrecorded were likely present. The donor was CMV seronegative and was included in the group of over 300 seronegative cohort members. A peripheral blood sample was provided by each donor, and peripheral blood mononuclear cells were used for TCR beta sequencing. The Qiagen DNeasy Blood Extraction Kit was used to extract genomic DNA from the blood cell samples. The CDR3 covers 14 residues, taking in both the cysteine and the phenylalanine. The entry retains the CDR3 DNA only, 42 bases that are in frame from base 1. The germline V and J ends show losses of 5 bases and 3 bases respectively, and no gene match explains 2 bases of the junction. The germline V gene sets CDR1 to MDHEN and CDR2 to SYDVKM.

The data were taken from a study of cytomegalovirus exposure and HLA in healthy donors (TCRdb year 2017). Regarding the research as a whole: According to an earlier analysis of 587 of the donors, 200 million or so T cells yielded some 120 million unique TCR beta sequences and approximately 300 Gb of sequence data. An early release that covered fewer than 750 HLA-typed donors contained approximately 300 gigabases of sequencing data and approximately 85 million unique TCR sequences. Among the roughly 400 genotyped donors, approximately 77% belonged to the genetic ancestry cluster associated with self-reported Caucasian donors. The study was designed to test whether signatures of past pathogen exposure could be identified by cataloging public T cell receptors. The study used immunosequencing to profile the T cell repertoires of approximately 650 subjects and linked those repertoires to cytomegalovirus serostatus. Besides the first cohort of more than 650 subjects, a separate validation cohort made up of over 100 different subjects was used. To predict cytomegalovirus infection status, the study brought together high-throughput TCR immunosequencing, statistical association of individual TCRs with disease status, and machine learning. To study patterns of TCR occurrence, a later analysis re-analyzed previously published TCR beta repertoires from several hundred donors and added high-resolution HLA genotyping. Rather than drawing on any new phenotypic data, the later analysis identified candidate immune exposures from TCR beta sequences and the way those sequences occurred across donors. An earlier analysis of around 580 of the donors used high-throughput TCR beta sequencing to judge whether each TCR beta V gene segment behaved as functional or pseudogenic. Donor age, sex, ethnicity and CMV serostatus were collected together with the repertoire data. A later genetic analysis used genome-wide SNP genotypes for about three fifths of the 666 donors, treating that subset as a discovery cohort. All discovery cohort repertoires had been generated using a single sequencing platform. HLA typing included class I and class II loci at four-digit resolution. The number of donors typed differed by locus, with about 620-630 for A, B, C, DRB1 and DQB1, 522 for DQA1, under 610 for DPA1, and over 400 for DPB1. Because of strong linkage in the cohort, four to six DR-DQ haplotypes were treated as single units for association and clustering. Among 350 to 400 genotyped donors of the cohort, an average of approximately 240,000 unique TCR beta nucleotide sequences were sequenced per donor, 15% to 20% of them non-productive.

Results the study describes overall, beyond this receptor: A few of the identified cytomegalovirus-associated TCR beta chains were confirmed in vitro to be specific for cytomegalovirus antigens. It was suggested by the authors that the approach could potentially be generalized to other disease states and immunological phenotypes. A further reported finding was that TCR beta sequences accurately predicted the HLA-A and HLA-B alleles for most subjects in the first cohort. Strong co-occurrence of HLA alleles, especially DR and DQ, made assigning TCR associations to individual alleles difficult. The study gave a list of about 170 TCR beta chains associated with cytomegalovirus. Correlated functional status among segregating V segments might be attributable to linkage disequilibrium, but an unknown experimental factor could not be ruled out. Cytomegalovirus status was reported to be diagnosed by the classifier with high specificity and sensitivity in both the original and validation cohorts. A later analysis reported that several top co-occurrence clusters appeared linked to parvovirus B19, influenza, CMV and Epstein-Barr virus. The sequencing pipeline was judged likely to have produced a cluster of highly shared sequence variants as a technical artifact. In a later analysis, HLA-associated TCR beta chains were found to be more clonally expanded and to have lower generation probabilities than equally common non-associated chains. This cohort had only TCR beta chains sequenced, and the lack of alpha or paired-chain data limited which features could be detected. Because HLA typing was unavailable for some donors at each locus, only the typed subset was used in association tests. In a later analysis, the rate of TCR association differed among HLA loci, with DRB1 alleles having the most associated TCRs and HLA-C alleles having the fewest. Broadly in line with IMGT annotations, most TCR beta V segments showed up in productive rearrangements about 87% or about 30% of the time in an earlier analysis of 450 to 750 of the donors. In a later genetic analysis, fewer N-insertions in productive TCRs were reported among donors in an Asian-associated ancestry cluster than the roughly 700-donor mean. For the cohort, immune exposure information was limited to CMV serostatus. Across donors, most TCR sequences were observed very rarely, whereas some public TCRs were present in many individuals. The earlier analysis of approximately 540 of the donors excluded approximately 17 rarely observed V segments, including chromosome 9 orphons, because counts were too low. In a later analysis, some 18,000 TCR beta sequences were associated with specific HLA alleles at a false discovery rate of 0.05. A later analysis found that most CMV-associated TCR beta chains appeared HLA-restricted, with HLA associations seemingly driven largely by CMV exposure. Sequencing depth was assumed to be roughly uniform across donors in the presence/absence analyses, though that assumption may not hold. Because the 87-base-pair reads could not distinguish some IMGT-functional V segments, including TRBV6-2 and TRBV6-3, those segments were excluded. An association between a missense DCLRE1C variant and V-gene and J-gene trimming of TCR beta chains was found in a later genetic analysis and replicated in an independent cohort.

Library prep was done by the immunoSEQ multiplex PCR assay. A mixture of 60 forward primers for TCR Vbeta segments and 13 reverse primers for TCR Jbeta segments was used in the multiplex PCR. The CDR3 region of rearranged TCR beta genes was amplified from genomic DNA with a multiplex PCR assay. Amplified TCR beta libraries were sequenced as 87-base-pair reads on the Illumina HiSeq System. Concerning the study's data processing: Across the 500 to 850 repertoires, a later analysis counted around 80 million unique TCR beta chains, roughly 11 million of which were shared by at least two donors. Raw reads were error-corrected and collapsed into unique sequences by a nearest-neighbor algorithm in which closely related sequences were merged to remove PCR and sequencing errors. To assign V, D and J gene segments, CDR3 sequences were aligned to IMGT reference sequences. Each retained sequence needed at least a six-nucleotide match to both a V gene segment and a J gene segment. Rearrangements were called productive when the CDR3 lacked stop codons and stayed in frame with V and J; all others were non-productive. CDR3 was defined by IMGT convention, running from the second conserved V-encoded cysteine to the conserved J-encoded phenylalanine. Sequences without an unambiguous match to a single V gene segment were excluded from the earlier analysis of several hundred of the donors. An earlier analysis of fewer than 650 of the donors classified V segments as functional when productive rearrangements were above 56.7% and as segregating when the standard deviation between donors was above 5%. A statistical classification framework was built to diagnose cytomegalovirus status from the catalog of TCR beta chain sequences. V and J gene assignment, in a later analysis, came from comparing TCR nucleotide sequences with IMGT/GENE-DB human TR gene sequences. The TCRdist pipeline was used in a later analysis to assign CDR3 sequences and most-parsimonious VDJ recombination scenarios. In a later analysis, each TCR beta chain was defined by its CDR3 amino acid sequence together with its V-gene family, and reads without a unique V-gene family were excluded. As a way to deal with suspected cross-contamination and a sequencing artifact, a later analysis dropped approximately 590 nucleotide sequences that were highly shared and had low generation probability. In a later analysis, a clonal expansion index for each public chain was calculated from normalized within-repertoire ranks of inferred template counts. A later analysis computed generation probabilities with a VDJ recombination model fitted to out-of-frame rearrangements, and checked the results against IGoR. In a later analysis, TCR-TCR, TCR-HLA and TCR-CMV co-occurrence was scored with hypergeometric tests, and a repertoire-size bias correction was applied to TCR pairs. In a later analysis, false discovery rates were estimated by permuting HLA or CMV assignments 20 times. In a later analysis, co-occurring TCRs were grouped using DBSCAN, with TCRdist sequence similarity added in when clustering inside HLA-allele-positive subsets. Repertoires with fewer than 30,000 or more than 120,000 public chains were left out of co-occurrence clustering, as were four to six repertoires with anomalous nucleotide sharing. The table was pulled from immuneACCESS by TCRdb, which kept in-frame rearrangements only. Such tables lose some clones; where checked, under half of the loss comes from unresolved V genes, and the rest has no known cause. D and trimming come from the DNA, and the V and J calls and clone size come from that table. Within this sample are more than 65,000 clones, with around 79% of them counted one time only. Roughly 5.5% of the sample is held by the ten biggest clonotypes.

Material: PBMCs. The sequence is built from TRBV28 and TRBJ2-3; TRBD2 agrees with 10 junctional bases. The sequence was collected from a female donor in good health and CMV-seronegative. DNA sequence: TGTGCCAGCAGTCTTAGCGGGAGGACAGATACGCAGTATTTT. This yields the protein CASSLSGRTDTQYF.